This TCR beta chain was profiled in a study of cytomegalovirus exposure and HLA in healthy donors. With regard to this clone: The antigen is undetermined.

The PCR made use of 60 Vbeta and 13 Jbeta primers. The method was immunoSEQ multiplex PCR; TCRdb's version includes in-frame clones alone and lacks a portion of them. The sample records 100,000 or so clones, around 68% being singletons. Study outcomes and limitations: Highly shared sequence variants in one cluster were likely a sequencing artifact.

From germline, CDR1 is MNHEY and CDR2 SVGAGI. This CDR3 has 13 amino acids. V was cut by 8 bases and J by 0 bases, with 8 bases left in between. This rearrangement joins TRBV6-5 to TRBJ1-5; the D gene is possibly TRBD1 (6 bases). The material sequenced was PBMCs. This clonotype originated in a human donor in good health. CDR3 sequence (DNA): TGTGCCAGCGGACAGACTAGCAATCAGCCCCAGCATTTT. Translation: CASGQTSNQPQHF.